These T cell receptor beta chains were read from a single sample in a study of chemoradiotherapy in HPV16-positive cancers. Clones were read by immunoSEQ multiplex PCR, and TCRdb kept only the in-frame ones, dropping some. This table has tens of thousands of clones, 88% appearing once. The input for sequencing was blood, taken from a patient who underwent chemoradiotherapy. The receptors stem from a human donor with HPV-associated anogenital cancer. The CDR3 runs from the conserved cysteine through the conserved F or W. Each record gives: D gene, clone size, V gene, J gene, CDR3 protein, CDR3 DNA. A D gene is named only where the DNA matches it firmly. The size field is filled for only some rows; it gives once, few, many or a size class.

.	.	TRBV28	TRBJ1-2	CATGGGAYGYTF	TGTGCCACCGGAGGGGGGGCCTATGGCTACACCTTC
TRBD1	.	TRBV5-1	TRBJ2-4	CASSLQGQGRDIQYF	TGCGCCAGCAGCCTTCAGGGACAGGGAAGGGACATTCAGTACTTC
.	.	TRBV7-9	TRBJ1-6	CASSPNRGAPPLHF	TGTGCCAGCAGCCCCAATCGCGGCGCGCCACCCCTCCACTTT
.	.	TRBV6-4	TRBJ2-2	CASSPYRESRTGELFF	TGTGCCAGCAGTCCCTACAGGGAGTCAAGGACCGGGGAGCTGTTTTTT
.	.	TRBV5-6	TRBJ2-7	CASSFGSNYEQYF	TGTGCCAGCAGCTTCGGGTCGAATTACGAGCAGTACTTC
.	.	TRBV5-5	TRBJ1-3	CASSRTDYSGNTIYF	TGTGCCAGCAGCCGGACAGATTACTCTGGAAACACCATATATTTT
.	once	TRBV2	TRBJ1-5	CASRIGGGSNQPQHF	TGTGCCAGCAGGATAGGGGGGGGAAGCAATCAGCCCCAGCATTTT
.	.	TRBV19	TRBJ1-2	CASSSRGRPGGYTF	TGTGCCAGTAGTTCTCGGGGCAGACCGGGAGGCTACACCTTC
TRBD1	.	TRBV27	TRBJ2-7	CASRDSGTGNNYEQYF	TGTGCCAGCAGGGACTCCGGGACAGGGAATAACTACGAGCAGTACTTC
.	.	TRBV29-1	TRBJ1-2	CSVPDIRGGYTF	TGCAGCGTCCCGGACATCCGCGGGGGCTACACCTTC
.	.	TRBV27	TRBJ2-7	CASSLTGTRYEQYF	TGTGCCAGCAGCTTAACCGGGACAAGATACGAGCAGTACTTC
.	.	TRBV19	TRBJ2-3	CASSADTQYF	TGTGCCAGTAGTGCGGATACGCAGTATTTT
TRBD1	.	TRBV10-3	TRBJ1-2	CAISGTGSGVNYGYTF	TGTGCCATCAGCGGGACAGGGAGCGGCGTGAACTATGGCTACACCTTC
.	.	TRBV10-1	TRBJ2-7	CASSEFAVGGEQYF	TGCGCCAGCAGTGAGTTTGCGGTCGGCGGGGAGCAGTACTTC
TRBD1	.	TRBV29-1	TRBJ1-2	CSVEWTGDGYTF	TGCAGCGTTGAATGGACAGGGGATGGCTACACCTTC
.	few	TRBV9	TRBJ1-6	CASSGDGRDSPLHF	TGTGCCAGCAGCGGCGACGGGAGGGATTCACCCCTCCACTTT
.	.	TRBV2	TRBJ2-3	CASIERSSGVLIPNRF	TGTGCCAGCATCGAAAGGTCTTCAGGGGTCTTAATCCCGAATCGATTT
.	.	TRBV11-2	TRBJ1-1	CASSLAEANTEAFF	TGTGCCAGCAGCTTAGCGGAGGCGAACACTGAAGCTTTCTTT
.	.	TRBV7-9	TRBJ2-7	CASSADGGREQYF	TGTGCCAGCAGCGCGGATGGGGGAAGGGAGCAGTACTTC
TRBD1	.	TRBV5-4	TRBJ2-2	CASSITQGANGELFF	TGTGCCAGCAGTATCACACAGGGGGCGAACGGGGAGCTGTTTTTT
.	once	TRBV28	TRBJ1-1	CASSLSWHPAEAFF	TGTGCCAGCAGTTTATCTTGGCACCCTGCGGAAGCTTTCTTT
.	.	TRBV28	TRBJ1-5	CASSPPTGFNQPQHF	TGTGCCAGCAGTCCGCCGACAGGATTCAATCAGCCCCAGCATTTT
TRBD2	.	TRBV7-2	TRBJ2-3	CASSLRTSGSTDTQYF	TGTGCCAGCAGCCTCCGGACTAGCGGAAGCACAGATACGCAGTATTTT
TRBD1	.	TRBV18	TRBJ1-2	CASSPGTGWDGYTF	TGTGCCAGCTCACCCGGGACAGGGTGGGATGGCTACACCTTC
TRBD1	.	TRBV6-1	TRBJ1-1	CASIRDRAMNTEAFF	TGTGCCAGCATCCGGGACAGGGCCATGAACACTGAAGCTTTCTTT
.	.	TRBV9	TRBJ2-3	CASSARGGGTDTQYF	TGTGCCAGCAGCGCACGGGGCGGGGGCACAGATACGCAGTATTTT
.	.	TRBV7-6	TRBJ2-7	CASSPARGEQYF	TGTGCCAGCAGCCCTGCCCGAGGCGAGCAGTACTTC
.	.	TRBV5-1	TRBJ2-1	CASSSGVYNEQFF	TGCGCCAGCAGCTCAGGGGTCTACAATGAGCAGTTCTTC